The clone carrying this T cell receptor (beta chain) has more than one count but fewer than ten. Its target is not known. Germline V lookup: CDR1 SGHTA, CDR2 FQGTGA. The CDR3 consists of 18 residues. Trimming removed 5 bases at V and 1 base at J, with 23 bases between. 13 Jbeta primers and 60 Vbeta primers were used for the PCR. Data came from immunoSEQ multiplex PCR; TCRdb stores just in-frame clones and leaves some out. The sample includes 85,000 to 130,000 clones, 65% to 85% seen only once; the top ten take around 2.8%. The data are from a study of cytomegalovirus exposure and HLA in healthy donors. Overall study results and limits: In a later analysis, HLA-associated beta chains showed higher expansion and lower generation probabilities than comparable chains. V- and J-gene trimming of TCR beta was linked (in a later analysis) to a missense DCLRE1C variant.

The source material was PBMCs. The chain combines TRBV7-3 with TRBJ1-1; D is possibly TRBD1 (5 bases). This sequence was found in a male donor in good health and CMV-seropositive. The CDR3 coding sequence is TGTGCCAGCAGCCCCGGGGGGTGGTACAGAGAAAAGAACACTGAAGCTTTCTTT. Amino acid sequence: CASSPGGWYREKNTEAFF.